These 9 T cell receptor beta chains were all obtained from the same sample, sequenced in a study of graft-versus-host responses after intestinal transplantation. The assay was immunoSEQ multiplex PCR, and TCRdb's table has in-frame clones only and misses some. Of approximately 60,000 clones listed, 80% to 90% are singletons. This sample comprised PBMCs, obtained 26 days after transplant. These receptors all come from a human patient who received an intestinal transplant, so some T cells may come from the graft donor.

The chain carries TRBV4-1 and TRBJ1-2, with TRBD1 identical over 8 bases. Germline V gene data show CDR1 as MGHRA and CDR2 as YSYEKL. CDR3 length: 17 amino acids. Trimming took 0 bases from V and 4 from J; bases not matched to a gene: 10. CDR3 nucleotide sequence: TGCGCCAGCAGCCAAGATCTAGGGGCAGGGGGCACCTATGGCTACACCTTC. It yields the protein CASSQDLGAGGTYGYTF.

The V and J genes are TRBV28 and TRBJ1-2; D remains ambiguous. The CDR3 loop spans 17 amino acids. V lost 5 bases and J lost 0, with 19 bases in between. Germline CDR1 is MDHEN and CDR2 is SYDVKM. CDR3 amino acids: CASSPAGRPIANYGYTF. The CDR3 DNA is TGTGCCAGCAGTCCCGCGGGGAGGCCCATAGCTAACTATGGCTACACCTTC.

The genes are TRBV12-5 and TRBJ2-5; 7 bases align to TRBD2. Per germline, CDR1 LGHNT and CDR2 FRNRAP. V lost 6 bases and J lost 4; bases outside the gene matches: 11. The CDR3 is made up of 15 amino acids. The CDR3 here is CASGNLGRGRETQYF. The CDR3 DNA reads as TGTGCTAGTGGAAATTTGGGGAGGGGACGAGAGACCCAGTACTTC.

This chain joins TRBV6-5 and TRBJ1-4, with D unclear. V lost 0 bases and J 1 base, leaving 6 bases between the germline ends. Germline values: CDR1 MNHEY, CDR2 SVGAGI. The CDR3 covers 15 residues. The CDR3 bases are TGTGCCAGCAGTTACTCCGAGGAAACTAATGAAAAACTGTTTTTT. Encoded protein: CASSYSEETNEKLFF.

The rearrangement links TRBV11-2 to TRBJ1-1; D is possibly TRBD1 (6 bases). The V end lost 2 bases, the J end lost 3 bases, and 19 bases lay between the germline ends. CDR1 is SGHAT, CDR2 FQNNGV, per germline. This CDR3 is built from 17 residues. CDR3 sequence reads: CASSLRGWRGTHTEAFF. The CDR3 DNA is TGTGCCAGCAGCTTAAGGGGGTGGCGGGGGACTCACACTGAAGCTTTCTTT.

This clone was picked up one time. The genes are TRBV28 and TRBJ2-2; 9 bases line up with TRBD1. V lost 2 bases to trimming and J lost 7 bases; unmatched junction nucleotides: 14. This CDR3 contains 18 residues. Per the germline V gene, CDR1 is MDHEN and CDR2 is SYDVKM. The CDR3 DNA reads TGTGCCAGCAGTTTAGACCCACTGGGACAGGGAACGATCGGGGAGCTGTTTTTT. It translates to CASSLDPLGQGTIGELFF.

The V and J genes are TRBV6-5 and TRBJ1-1; a possible D gene is TRBD1 (5 bases). The germline V and J ends were trimmed by 5 bases and 3 bases, with 7 bases remaining between them. The CDR3 sequence is 12 residues long. Germline CDR1 MNHEY, CDR2 SVGAGI. The CDR3 spells CASSQGYTEAFF. The CDR3 DNA reads as TGTGCCAGCAGTCAGGGATACACTGAAGCTTTCTTT.

In its sample, this clone was seen once. The rearrangement links TRBV25-1 to TRBJ1-5, with TRBD1 matching 8 bases. CDR3 length equals 14 residues. Germline values: CDR1 MGHDK, CDR2 SYGVNS. V trimming: 2 bases; J trimming: 7 bases; junction bases outside the gene matches: 4. The CDR3 bases are TGTGCCAGCAGTGAAGGACAGGGAGGCCAGCCCCAGCATTTT. This translates into CASSEGQGGQPQHF.

The V call is TRBV5-4, the J call TRBJ2-3; D is perhaps TRBD2 (7 bases). The V and J ends lost 1 base and 5 bases respectively, with 23 bases between them. From germline, CDR1 is SGHNT and CDR2 YYREEE (reference sequence). The CDR3 loop spans 18 amino acids. The CDR3 here is CASSLPRRRGPEGDTQYF. The CDR3 nucleotides read TGTGCCAGCAGCTTGCCCCGAAGGCGGGGGCCAGAAGGAGATACGCAGTATTTT. Using reference TRBV5-4 and TRBJ2-3 for the parts outside the CDR3, the full variable domain is ETGVTQSPTHLIKTRGQQVTLRCSSQSGHNTVSWYQQALGQGPQFIFQYYREEENGRGNFPPRFSGLQFPNYSSELNVNALELDDSALYLCASSLPRRRGPEGDTQYFGPGTRLTVL.